This T cell receptor beta chain originates from a study of blood T cell repertoires in COVID-19. Overall study context: Acute-phase and convalescent COVID-19 samples originated in the United States, Italy and Spain. Nucleic acid was either cDNA or gDNA, and it came from T cells, B-cell-depleted T cells, or PBMCs.

The data were produced by immunoSEQ multiplex PCR, yet TCRdb's version contains in-frame clones alone and is incomplete. The sample consists of 300,000 to 350,000 clones, about nine tenths of them appearing once. The CDR3 is 12 residues long. Followed over time, Seattle patients had been enrolled while infection was active. This TCR came from a woman aged 50 to 60 with COVID-19, enrolled during active disease. The sample comprised peripheral blood. The genes are TRBV21-1 and TRBJ2-7; TRBD2, the table's D call, was not compared with the DNA. TRBV21-1 is recorded as a pseudogene. In DNA, the CDR3 is TGTGCCAGCAGCAAAAATATCTACGAGCAGTACTTC. Protein sequence: CASSKNIYEQYF.